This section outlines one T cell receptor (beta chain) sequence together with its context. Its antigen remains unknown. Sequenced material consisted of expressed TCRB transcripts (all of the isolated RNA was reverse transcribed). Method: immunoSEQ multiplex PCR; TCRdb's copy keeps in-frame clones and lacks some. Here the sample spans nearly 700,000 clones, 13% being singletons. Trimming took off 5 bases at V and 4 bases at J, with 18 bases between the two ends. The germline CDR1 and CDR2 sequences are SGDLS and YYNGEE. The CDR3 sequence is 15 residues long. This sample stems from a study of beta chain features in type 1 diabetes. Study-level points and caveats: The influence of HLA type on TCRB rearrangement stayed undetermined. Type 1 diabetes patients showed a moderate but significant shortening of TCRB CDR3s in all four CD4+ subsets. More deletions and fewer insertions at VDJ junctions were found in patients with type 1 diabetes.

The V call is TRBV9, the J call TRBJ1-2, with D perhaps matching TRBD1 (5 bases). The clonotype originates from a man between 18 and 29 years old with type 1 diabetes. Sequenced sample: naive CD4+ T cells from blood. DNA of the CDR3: TGTGCCAGCAGTGCACCCGGGACGTCCGCCTATGGCTACACCTTC. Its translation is CASSAPGTSAYGYTF.